The 29 T cell receptor beta chains reported below all come from one sample, sequenced in a study of beta chain features in type 1 diabetes. Sequencing targeted expressed TCRB transcripts, as all isolated RNA had been reverse transcribed. Produced via immunoSEQ multiplex PCR; TCRdb's table is partial and in-frame only. The repertoire includes around 58,000 clones, about 60% of them detected once, and roughly 2% sits in the top ten. Input material: Tregs from blood. The receptors were gathered from a young woman in good health.

This clone was detected only a few times. This sequence joins TRBV5-1 and TRBJ2-2; the match to TRBD1 covers 9 bases. Germline CDR1 reads SGHRS; CDR2 reads YFSETQ. J was trimmed by 0 bases and V by 4 bases; bases with no gene match: 4. This CDR3 has 16 residues. CDR3 amino acids: CASSRTGGANTGELFF. CDR3 DNA sequence: TGCGCCAGCAGCCGTACAGGGGGCGCGAACACCGGGGAGCTGTTTTTT.

The chain is built from TRBV30 and TRBJ1-2; the match to TRBD1 covers 8 bases. Looked up from germline, CDR1 is GTSNPN and CDR2 is SVGIG (reference sequence). This CDR3 comprises 15 residues. V trimming: 3 bases; J trimming: 4 bases; junction bases outside the gene matches: 10. The CDR3 region is CAWSQAGGEGYGYTF. The CDR3 coding sequence is TGTGCCTGGAGCCAAGCAGGGGGCGAGGGCTATGGCTACACCTTC.

The chain employs TRBV4-1 and TRBJ2-1, with 9 nucleotides matching TRBD2. The junction had 7 bases not matched to a gene; V was cut back by 1 base and J by 6 bases. This CDR3 is 16 amino acids long. In germline, CDR1 is MGHRA, CDR2 YSYEKL. CDR3 bases: TGCGCCAGCAGCCAAGGGCGGGAGGGCCTTCGCAATGAGCAGTTCTTC. Its protein product is CASSQGREGLRNEQFF.

As to this clone: Germline and junction disagree at one end, which may indicate a read error. This chain joins TRBV19 and TRBJ2-7; 11 nucleotides match TRBD2. This CDR3 comprises 14 residues. CDR1 is LNHDA, CDR2 SQIVND, per germline (reference sequence). The chain's CDR3 is CASSIAGGSYEQYF. In DNA, the CDR3 is TGTGCCAGTAGCATAGCGGGGGGGTCGTACGAGCAGTACTTC. Supplemented by reference TRBV19 and TRBJ2-7, the full variable domain reads DGGITQSPKYLFRKEGQNVTLSCEQNLNHDAMYWYRQDPGQGLRLIYYSQIVNDFQKGDIAEGYSVSREKKESFPLTVTSAQKNPTAFYLCASSIAGGSYEQYFGPGTRLTVT.

This clone was seen just once. J is TRBJ2-7 and V is TRBV7-8; D may be TRBD1 (5 bases). Trimming removed 5 bases at V and 0 bases at J, with 17 bases between. The CDR3 is made up of 16 amino acids. Germline CDR1 is SGHVS and CDR2 is FQNEAQ. CDR3 sequence: CASSLRDSLLSYEQYF. CDR3 DNA sequence: TGTGCCAGCAGCCTTAGAGACAGTCTACTCTCCTACGAGCAGTACTTC.

The V call is TRBV2, the J call TRBJ2-2; the D gene is possibly TRBD1 (5 bases). Germline V gene lookup returns CDR1 SNHLY and CDR2 FYNNEI. The CDR3 runs 14 residues. Trimming removed 7 bases at V and 1 base at J, with 10 bases between. The DNA for the CDR3 is TGTGCCAGCAAAGCCAGGGTGAACACCGGGGAGCTGTTTTTT. Its translation: CASKARVNTGELFF.

CDR3 in amino acids: CASSALAGGPGGELFF. The CDR3 DNA sequence: TGTGCCAGCAGCGCGCTAGCGGGGGGACCAGGCGGGGAGCTGTTTTTT. This chain uses TRBV9 with TRBJ2-2; 11 positions agree with TRBD2. V lost 3 bases, J lost 7 bases, and 8 bases stayed unmatched. The CDR3 has 16 residues. Germline CDR1 and CDR2: SGDLS and YYNGEE.

This sequence joins TRBV5-1 and TRBJ1-5; D is perhaps TRBD1 (5 bases). There are 19 residues in the CDR3. The germline V gene has CDR1 SGHRS and CDR2 YFSETQ. V was cut by 0 bases and J by 0 bases, with 19 bases left in between. The CDR3 spells CASSLEGTPDLPSNQPQHF. Written as DNA, the CDR3 is TGCGCCAGCAGCTTGGAGGGGACTCCTGATCTCCCTAGCAATCAGCCCCAGCATTTT.

The chain has TRBV5-1 and TRBJ2-2, with D tentatively TRBD2 (7 bases). There are 15 residues in the CDR3. Germline V gives CDR1 SGHRS, CDR2 YFSETQ. V shed 7 bases and J shed 6 bases, with 19 bases lying between them. Written as DNA, the CDR3 is TGCGCCAGCGGCCTCTCTAGGGGGGGGGCCGGGGAGCTGTTTTTT. Its translation is CASGLSRGGAGELFF.

The chain combines TRBV6-1 with TRBJ2-7; D perhaps matches TRBD1 (6 bases). The germline V gene encodes CDR1 MNHNS and CDR2 SASEGT. V was clipped by 7 bases and J by 3 bases, with 16 bases between them. This CDR3 is 14 amino acids long. The DNA for the CDR3 is TGTGCCAGCACTTACAGGGTATCCCTCTACGAGCAGTACTTC. Translating gives CASTYRVSLYEQYF.

The V gene is TRBV5-1, the J gene TRBJ2-2, with 12 bases matching TRBD2. CDR3 length equals 16 residues. The V and J ends lost 3 bases and 5 bases, in that order; junction bases with no gene match: 5. Germline V gene sequence: CDR1 SGHRS, CDR2 YFSETQ. The CDR3 here is CASSSGLAGRTGELFF. DNA of the CDR3: TGCGCCAGCAGCTCTGGACTAGCGGGGAGAACCGGGGAGCTGTTTTTT. The variable domain in full, completed from reference TRBV5-1 and TRBJ2-2, reads KAGVTQTPRYLIKTRGQQVTLSCSPISGHRSVSWYQQTPGQGLQFLFEYFSETQRNKGNFPGRFSGRQFSNSRSEMNVSTLELGDSALYLCASSSGLAGRTGELFFGEGSRLTVL.

The V gene is TRBV7-2, the J gene TRBJ1-1; no definite D call. The ends were cut back, 3 bases at V and 1 base at J, with 9 bases in the middle. The CDR3 consists of 14 residues. Germline CDR1 and CDR2: SGHTA and FQGNSA. CDR3 coding DNA: TGTGCCAGCAGCTTTTCCGGAGGGAACACTGAAGCTTTCTTT. As protein: CASSFSGGNTEAFF.

The chain joins TRBV19 to TRBJ1-2, with 9 positions matching TRBD1. The CDR3 length is 13 residues. Trimming cost V 6 bases and J 8 bases; bases outside gene matches: 7. The germline gives CDR1 LNHDA, CDR2 SQIVND (reference sequence). Here the CDR3 reads CASRTRDRDGYTF. The DNA of the CDR3 is TGTGCCAGTAGAACACGGGACAGGGACGGCTACACCTTC. The entire variable domain, with the rest obtained from reference TRBV19 and TRBJ1-2, is as follows: DGGITQSPKYLFRKEGQNVTLSCEQNLNHDAMYWYRQDPGQGLRLIYYSQIVNDFQKGDIAEGYSVSREKKESFPLTVTSAQKNPTAFYLCASRTRDRDGYTFGSGTRLTVV.

This chain connects TRBV18 to TRBJ2-7; 9 nucleotides align to TRBD2. This CDR3 has 14 residues. V gave up 6 bases and J gave up 6 bases; unmatched junction bases: 9. CDR1 and CDR2 from the germline V gene are KGHSH and LQKENI. Here the CDR3 DNA reads TGTGCCAGCTCCCTTGAAGCGGGAGGATCCGAGCAGTACTTC. It yields the protein CASSLEAGGSEQYF.

This clone showed up just a few times. The chain employs TRBV6-5 and TRBJ2-1; 8 nucleotides align to TRBD2. The CDR3 spans 16 residues. CDR1 and CDR2 from the germline V gene are MNHEY and SVGAGI. Unmatched junction bases numbered 8, after V lost 1 base and J lost 6 bases. CDR3 bases: TGTGCCAGCAGTTACTGGGCGGGCGGGAGGAGCAATGAGCAGTTCTTC. Translating it yields CASSYWAGGRSNEQFF.

This sequence joins TRBV5-1 and TRBJ1-2, with D possibly matching TRBD1 (6 bases). CDR1 SGHRS and CDR2 YFSETQ come from the germline V gene. The CDR3 sequence is 13 residues long. Trimming stripped 5 bases from V and 4 bases from J, with 12 bases between. The DNA of the CDR3 is TGCGCCAGCAGGGACCGGGGGGCCTATGGCTACACCTTC. Amino acid sequence: CASRDRGAYGYTF.

The table lists this clone with a few counts. DNA for the CDR3: TGTGCCAGTAGCCCGCGGACAGGGGAAAACACCATATATTTT. Translating it yields CASSPRTGENTIYF. The genes are TRBV19 and TRBJ1-3, with 9 bases lining up with TRBD1. J gave up 6 bases and V 6 bases, and 6 bases lay outside the gene matches. The CDR3 is 14 amino acids. Germline V lookup: CDR1 LNHDA, CDR2 SQIVND (reference sequence).

J is TRBJ2-3 and V is TRBV27; the match to TRBD2 covers 11 bases. The ends lost 6 bases at V and 4 bases at J; junction bases unmatched: 6. Germline lookup yields CDR1 MNHEY and CDR2 SMNVEV (reference sequence). The CDR3 extends over 15 amino acids. The CDR3 here is CASSIAGGPADTQYF. In nucleotides, the CDR3 is TGTGCCAGCAGCATAGCGGGGGGGCCCGCAGATACGCAGTATTTT.

The chain combines TRBV5-1 with TRBJ1-1; 8 bases line up with TRBD1. CDR3 length equals 15 residues. The germline gives CDR1 SGHRS, CDR2 YFSETQ. The trim removed 5 bases at V and 3 bases at J, leaving 9 bases unmatched. The CDR3 protein is CASSRGLTGDTEAFF. The CDR3 DNA reads as TGCGCCAGCAGTCGGGGACTGACAGGGGACACTGAAGCTTTCTTT.

V usage is TRBV6-6 and J usage is TRBJ2-3; unclear D gene. V shed 4 bases and J shed 3 bases, with 11 bases lying between them. Germline CDR1 MNHNY, CDR2 SVGAGI (reference sequence). The length of the CDR3 is 14 residues. The CDR3 here is CASSFLDSTDTQYF. The CDR3 DNA sequence: TGTGCCAGCAGTTTTCTAGACTCGACAGATACGCAGTATTTT.

The chain is built from TRBV18 and TRBJ1-2; D gene unclear. Germline values: CDR1 KGHSH, CDR2 LQKENI. Between the trimmed V and J ends, which lost 2 bases and 7 bases, there was a span of 11 bases. The CDR3 extends over 13 amino acids. In DNA form, the CDR3 reads TGTGCCAGCTCACCAGTAGGGAGCTCTGGCTACACCTTC. It specifies CASSPVGSSGYTF.

This sequence joins TRBV11-2 and TRBJ2-3, with 15 bases aligning to TRBD2. Germline loops: CDR1 SGHAT, CDR2 FQNNGV. This CDR3 has 17 amino acids. V lost 4 bases and J lost 5; bases outside the gene matches: 7. The CDR3 DNA is TGTGCCAGCAGCTCGGGACTAGCGGGGGGACCGAAAGATACGCAGTATTTT. It yields the protein CASSSGLAGGPKDTQYF.

V gene TRBV7-2 combines with J gene TRBJ2-1; 11 bases line up with TRBD2. The J segment lost 6 bases and the V segment lost 7 bases, leaving 11 bases of the junction unmatched. Germline V gives CDR1 SGHTA, CDR2 FQGNSA. The length of the CDR3 is 16 residues. The CDR3 protein is CASTISLAGGLNEQFF. In nucleotides, the CDR3 is TGTGCCAGCACCATATCCCTAGCGGGGGGCCTCAATGAGCAGTTCTTC. Full variable domain (outside the CDR3, taken from reference TRBV7-2 and TRBJ2-1): GAGVSQSPSNKVTEKGKDVELRCDPISGHTALYWYRQSLGQGLEFLIYFQGNSAPDKSGLPSDRFSAERTGGSVSTLTIQRTQQEDSAVYLCASTISLAGGLNEQFFGPGTRLTVL.

This clone was counted between two and nine times. The gene calls are TRBV19 and TRBJ2-6; TRBD2 agrees at 7 bases. The CDR3 runs 15 residues. Germline CDR1 is LNHDA and CDR2 is SQIVND (reference sequence). With V trimmed by 5 bases and J by 2 bases, 3 bases remained unmatched. The CDR3 DNA is TGTGCCAGTAGTCTGCGGGGGACTGGGGCCAACGTCCTGACTTTC. This sequence encodes CASSLRGTGANVLTF.

The chain uses TRBV6-1 and TRBJ1-1; D possibly corresponds to TRBD1 (6 bases). The CDR3 is 13 residues long. CDR1 is MNHNS and CDR2 is SASEGT in the germline V gene. V was cut by 3 bases and J by 5 bases, with 10 bases left in between. The CDR3 region is CASSDRGSTEAFF. The CDR3 DNA sequence: TGTGCCAGCAGTGACAGGGGTTCTACTGAAGCTTTCTTT.

V is TRBV30 and J is TRBJ1-3, with D possibly TRBD1 on 6 matching bases. The CDR3 is 14 residues long. Germline CDR1 is GTSNPN and CDR2 is SVGIG (reference sequence). Trimming cost V 3 bases and J 0 bases, with 9 bases left between them. The CDR3 protein is CAWREDSSGNTIYF. CDR3 nucleotides: TGTGCCTGGAGGGAGGACAGCTCTGGAAACACCATATATTTT.

CDR3 DNA sequence: TGCGCCAGCAGCTTGGAGGGACAGGCTTCACTCTCTGGAAACACCATATATTTT. It specifies CASSLEGQASLSGNTIYF. The J gene is TRBJ1-3, the V gene TRBV5-1; 8 positions agree with TRBD1. The J segment lost 0 bases and the V segment lost 0 bases, leaving 8 bases of the junction unmatched. This CDR3 is 18 amino acids long. CDR1 is SGHRS, CDR2 YFSETQ, per germline.

This chain joins TRBV11-2 and TRBJ2-5; no definite D call. This CDR3 spans 13 amino acids. Germline CDR1 SGHAT, CDR2 FQNNGV. V lost 1 base and J 1 base, leaving 4 bases between the germline ends. This CDR3 is CASSLGLQETQYF. CDR3 coding DNA: TGTGCCAGCAGCTTAGGACTCCAAGAGACCCAGTACTTC.

The chain couples TRBV30 to TRBJ2-5; D remains ambiguous. CDR3 length equals 12 residues. Trimming cost V 0 bases and J 5 bases, with 7 bases left between them. Looked up from germline, CDR1 is GTSNPN and CDR2 is SVGIG (reference sequence). The CDR3 nucleotides are TGTGCCTGGAGTGTACGTAGCGAGACCCAGTACTTC. This encodes CAWSVRSETQYF.